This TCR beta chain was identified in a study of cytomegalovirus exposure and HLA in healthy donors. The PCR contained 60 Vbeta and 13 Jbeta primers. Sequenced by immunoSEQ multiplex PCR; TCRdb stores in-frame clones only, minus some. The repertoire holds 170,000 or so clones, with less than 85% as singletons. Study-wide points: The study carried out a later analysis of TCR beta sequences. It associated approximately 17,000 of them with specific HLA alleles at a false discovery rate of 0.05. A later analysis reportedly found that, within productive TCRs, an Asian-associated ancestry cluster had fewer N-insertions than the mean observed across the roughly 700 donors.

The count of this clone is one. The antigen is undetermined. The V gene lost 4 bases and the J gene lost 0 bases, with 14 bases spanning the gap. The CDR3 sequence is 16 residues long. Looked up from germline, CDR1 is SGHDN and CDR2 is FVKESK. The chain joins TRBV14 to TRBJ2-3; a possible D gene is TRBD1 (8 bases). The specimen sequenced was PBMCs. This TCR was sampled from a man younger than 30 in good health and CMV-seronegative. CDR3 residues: CASSLTGGASTDTQYF. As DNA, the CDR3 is TGTGCCAGCAGCCTTACAGGGGGGGCGAGCACAGATACGCAGTATTTT.